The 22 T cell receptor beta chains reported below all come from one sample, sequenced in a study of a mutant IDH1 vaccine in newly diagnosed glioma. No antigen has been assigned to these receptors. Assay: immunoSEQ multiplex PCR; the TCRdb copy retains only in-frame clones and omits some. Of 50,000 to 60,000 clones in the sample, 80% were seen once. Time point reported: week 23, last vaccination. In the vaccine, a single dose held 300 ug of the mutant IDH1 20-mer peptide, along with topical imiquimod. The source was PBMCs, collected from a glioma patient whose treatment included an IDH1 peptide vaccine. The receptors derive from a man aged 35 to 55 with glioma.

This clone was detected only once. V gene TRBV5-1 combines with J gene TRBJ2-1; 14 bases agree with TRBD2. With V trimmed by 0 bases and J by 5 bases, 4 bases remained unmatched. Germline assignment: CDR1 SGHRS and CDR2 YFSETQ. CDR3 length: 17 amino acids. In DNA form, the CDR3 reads TGCGCCAGCAGCTTGGGGGGGACTAGCGGGGGCCACAATGAGCAGTTCTTC. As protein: CASSLGGTSGGHNEQFF. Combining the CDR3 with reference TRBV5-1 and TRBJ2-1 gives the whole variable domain KAGVTQTPRYLIKTRGQQVTLSCSPISGHRSVSWYQQTPGQGLQFLFEYFSETQRNKGNFPGRFSGRQFSNSRSEMNVSTLELGDSALYLCASSLGGTSGGHNEQFFGPGTRLTVL.

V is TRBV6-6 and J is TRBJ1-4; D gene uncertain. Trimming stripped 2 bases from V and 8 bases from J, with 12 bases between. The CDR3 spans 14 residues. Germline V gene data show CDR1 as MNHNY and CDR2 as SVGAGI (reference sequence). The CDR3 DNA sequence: TGTGCCAGCAGTTACGACGGGGTAGGGGAAAAACTGTTTTTT. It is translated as CASSYDGVGEKLFF.

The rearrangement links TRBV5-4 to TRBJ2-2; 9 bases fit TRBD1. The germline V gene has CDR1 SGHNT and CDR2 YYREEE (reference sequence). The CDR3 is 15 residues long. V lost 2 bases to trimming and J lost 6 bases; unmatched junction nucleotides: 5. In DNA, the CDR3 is TGTGCCAGCAGCTTTCGGACAGGGGATGCCGGGGAGCTGTTTTTT. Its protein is CASSFRTGDAGELFF.

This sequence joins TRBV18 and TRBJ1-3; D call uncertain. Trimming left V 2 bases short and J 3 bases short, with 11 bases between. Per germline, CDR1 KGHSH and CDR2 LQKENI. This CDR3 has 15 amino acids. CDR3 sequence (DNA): TGTGCCAGCTCACCAATCGTCCAGCTTGGAAACACCATATATTTT. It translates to CASSPIVQLGNTIYF.

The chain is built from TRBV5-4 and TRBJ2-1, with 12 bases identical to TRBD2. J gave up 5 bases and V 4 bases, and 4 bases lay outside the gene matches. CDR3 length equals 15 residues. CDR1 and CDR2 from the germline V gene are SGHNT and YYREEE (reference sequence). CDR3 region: CASSLRTSGNNEQFF. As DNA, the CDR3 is TGTGCCAGCAGCCTTCGGACTAGCGGGAACAATGAGCAGTTCTTC.

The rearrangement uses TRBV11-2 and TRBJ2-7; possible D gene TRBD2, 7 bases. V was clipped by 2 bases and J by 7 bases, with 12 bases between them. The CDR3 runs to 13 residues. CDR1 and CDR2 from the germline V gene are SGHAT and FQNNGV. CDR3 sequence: CASSLRRGREQYF. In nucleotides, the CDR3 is TGTGCCAGCAGCTTAAGGCGGGGGCGTGAGCAGTACTTC.

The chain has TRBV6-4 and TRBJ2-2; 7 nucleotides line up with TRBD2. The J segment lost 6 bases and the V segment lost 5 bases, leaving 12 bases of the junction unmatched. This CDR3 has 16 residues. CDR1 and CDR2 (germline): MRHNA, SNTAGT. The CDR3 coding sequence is TGTGCCAGCAGTTATAATCCCTCTGGGGGGGCCGGGGAGCTGTTTTTT. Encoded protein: CASSYNPSGGAGELFF.

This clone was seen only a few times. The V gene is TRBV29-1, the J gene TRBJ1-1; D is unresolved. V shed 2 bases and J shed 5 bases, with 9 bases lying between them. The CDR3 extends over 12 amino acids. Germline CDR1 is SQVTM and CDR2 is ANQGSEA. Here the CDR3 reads CSVESYSTEAFF. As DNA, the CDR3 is TGCAGCGTTGAATCATATTCGACTGAAGCTTTCTTT.

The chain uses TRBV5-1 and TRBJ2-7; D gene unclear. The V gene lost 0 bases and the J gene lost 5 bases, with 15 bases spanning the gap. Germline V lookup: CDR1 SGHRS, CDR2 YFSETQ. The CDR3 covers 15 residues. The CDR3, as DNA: TGCGCCAGCAGCTTGGCCCAGGCCTCCCGGGACGAGCAGTACTTC. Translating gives CASSLAQASRDEQYF.

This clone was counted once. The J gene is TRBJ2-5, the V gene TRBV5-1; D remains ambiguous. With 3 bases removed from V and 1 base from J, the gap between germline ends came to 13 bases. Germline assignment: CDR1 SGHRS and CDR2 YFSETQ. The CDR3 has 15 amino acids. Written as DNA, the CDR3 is TGCGCCAGCAGCTCGGGCAGAAACCTCCAAGAGACCCAGTACTTC. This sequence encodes CASSSGRNLQETQYF.

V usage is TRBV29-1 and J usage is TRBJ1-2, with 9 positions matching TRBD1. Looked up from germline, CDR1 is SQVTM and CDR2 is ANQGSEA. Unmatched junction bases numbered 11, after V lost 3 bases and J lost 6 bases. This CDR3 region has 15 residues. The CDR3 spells CSVEDPTGGRDGYTF. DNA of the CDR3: TGCAGCGTTGAGGACCCGACAGGGGGAAGAGATGGCTACACCTTC.

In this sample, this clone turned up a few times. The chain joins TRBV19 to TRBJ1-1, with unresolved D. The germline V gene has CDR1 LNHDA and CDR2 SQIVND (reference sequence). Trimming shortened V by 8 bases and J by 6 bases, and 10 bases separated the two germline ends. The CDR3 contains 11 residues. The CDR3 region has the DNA TGTGCCAGTCGAGATTTGGCTGAAGCTTTCTTT. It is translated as CASRDLAEAFF.

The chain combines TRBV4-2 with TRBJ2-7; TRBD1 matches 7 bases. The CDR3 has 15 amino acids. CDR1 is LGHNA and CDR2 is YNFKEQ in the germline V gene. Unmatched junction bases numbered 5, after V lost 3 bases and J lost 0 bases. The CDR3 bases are TGTGCCAGCAGCCACCAGGGACAGAACTCCTACGAGCAGTACTTC. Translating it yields CASSHQGQNSYEQYF.

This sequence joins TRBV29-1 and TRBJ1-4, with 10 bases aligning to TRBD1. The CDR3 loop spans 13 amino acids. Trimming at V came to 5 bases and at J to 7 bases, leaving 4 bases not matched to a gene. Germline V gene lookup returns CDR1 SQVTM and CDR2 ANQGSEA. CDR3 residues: CSVRQGAGEKLFF. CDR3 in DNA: TGCAGCGTTAGACAGGGGGCTGGTGAAAAACTGTTTTTT.

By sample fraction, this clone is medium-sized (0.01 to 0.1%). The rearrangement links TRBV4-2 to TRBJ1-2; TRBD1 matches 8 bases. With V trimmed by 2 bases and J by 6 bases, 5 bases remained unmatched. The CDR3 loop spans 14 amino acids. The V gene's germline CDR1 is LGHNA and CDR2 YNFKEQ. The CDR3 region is CASSQLDREDGYTF. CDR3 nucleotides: TGTGCCAGCAGCCAACTGGACAGGGAAGATGGCTACACCTTC.

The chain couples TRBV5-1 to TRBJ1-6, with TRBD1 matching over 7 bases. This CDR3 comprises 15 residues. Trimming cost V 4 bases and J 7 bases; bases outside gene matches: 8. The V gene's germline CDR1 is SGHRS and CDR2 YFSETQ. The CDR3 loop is CASSPRGTANSPLHF. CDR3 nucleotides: TGCGCCAGCAGCCCGAGAGGGACAGCAAATTCACCCCTCCACTTT.

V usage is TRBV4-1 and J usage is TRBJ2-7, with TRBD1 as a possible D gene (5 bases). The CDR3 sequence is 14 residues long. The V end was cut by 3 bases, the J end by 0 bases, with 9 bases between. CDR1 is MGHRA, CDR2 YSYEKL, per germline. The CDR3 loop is CASSHQGSSYEQYF. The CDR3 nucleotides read TGCGCCAGCAGCCATCAGGGTTCCTCCTACGAGCAGTACTTC.

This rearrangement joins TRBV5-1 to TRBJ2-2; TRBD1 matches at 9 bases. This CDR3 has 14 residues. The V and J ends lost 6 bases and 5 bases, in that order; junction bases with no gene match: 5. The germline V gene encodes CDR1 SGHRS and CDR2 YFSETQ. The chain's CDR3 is CASNEGTGTGELFF. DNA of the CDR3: TGCGCCAGCAACGAAGGGACAGGGACCGGGGAGCTGTTTTTT.

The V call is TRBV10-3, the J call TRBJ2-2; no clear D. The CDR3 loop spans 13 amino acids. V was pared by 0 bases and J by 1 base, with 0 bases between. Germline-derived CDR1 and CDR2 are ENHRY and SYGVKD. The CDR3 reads CAISESNTGELFF. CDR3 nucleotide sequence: TGTGCCATCAGTGAGTCGAACACCGGGGAGCTGTTTTTT.

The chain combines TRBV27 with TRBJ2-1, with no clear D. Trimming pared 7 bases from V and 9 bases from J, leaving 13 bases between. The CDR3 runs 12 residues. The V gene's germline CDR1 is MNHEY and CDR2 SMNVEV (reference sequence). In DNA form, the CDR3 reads TGTGCCAGCACCGGACGGACGTCTGAGCAGTTCTTC. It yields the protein CASTGRTSEQFF.

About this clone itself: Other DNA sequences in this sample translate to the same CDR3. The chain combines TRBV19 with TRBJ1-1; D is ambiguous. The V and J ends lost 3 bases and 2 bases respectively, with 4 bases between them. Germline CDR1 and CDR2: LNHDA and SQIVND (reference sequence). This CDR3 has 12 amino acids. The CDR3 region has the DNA TGTGCCAGTAGTATCTCAAACACTGAAGCTTTCTTT. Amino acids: CASSISNTEAFF.

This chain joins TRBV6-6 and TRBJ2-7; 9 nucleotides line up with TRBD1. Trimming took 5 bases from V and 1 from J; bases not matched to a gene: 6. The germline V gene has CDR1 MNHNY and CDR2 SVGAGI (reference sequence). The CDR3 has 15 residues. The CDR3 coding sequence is TGTGCCAGCAGTGGGACAGGGACCCAATCCTACGAGCAGTACTTC. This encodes CASSGTGTQSYEQYF.